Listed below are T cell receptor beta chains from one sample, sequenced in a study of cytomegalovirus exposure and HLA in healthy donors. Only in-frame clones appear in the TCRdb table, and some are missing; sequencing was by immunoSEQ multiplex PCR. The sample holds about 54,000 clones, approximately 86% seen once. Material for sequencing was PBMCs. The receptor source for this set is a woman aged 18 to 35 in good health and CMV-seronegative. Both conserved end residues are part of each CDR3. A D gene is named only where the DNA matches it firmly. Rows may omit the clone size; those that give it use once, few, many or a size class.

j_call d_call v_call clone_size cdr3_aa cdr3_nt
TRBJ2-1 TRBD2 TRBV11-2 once CASSALAGASYNEQFF TGTGCCAGCAGCGCGCTAGCGGGAGCTTCCTACAATGAGCAGTTCTTC
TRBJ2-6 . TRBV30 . CAWRTSGANGLTF TGTGCCTGGAGGACCTCTGGGGCCAACGGCCTGACTTTC
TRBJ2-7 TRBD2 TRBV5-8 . CASKFRTSWLLEQYF TGTGCCAGCAAGTTCAGGACTAGCTGGTTGCTCGAGCAGTACTTC
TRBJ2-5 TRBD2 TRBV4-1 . CASSQDRGASGRPVETQYF TGCGCCAGCAGCCAAGATCGAGGCGCTAGCGGGAGGCCCGTAGAGACCCAGTACTTC
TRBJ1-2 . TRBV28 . CATDRNYGYTF TGTGCCACCGACAGGAACTATGGCTACACCTTC
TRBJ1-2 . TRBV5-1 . CASSLDRETGYTF TGCGCCAGCAGCTTGGACAGGGAGACTGGCTACACCTTC
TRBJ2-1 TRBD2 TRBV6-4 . CASSASGTNPDEQFF TGTGCCAGCAGTGCCAGCGGGACTAACCCCGATGAGCAGTTCTTC
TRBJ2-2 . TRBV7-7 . CASSRGGDTGELFF TGTGCTAGCAGCCGAGGGGGGGACACCGGGGAGCTGTTTTTT
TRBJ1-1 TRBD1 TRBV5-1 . CASSLWTGKNTEAFF TGCGCCAGCAGCTTGTGGACAGGGAAGAACACTGAAGCTTTCTTT
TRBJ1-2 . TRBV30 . CAWSRDRPSGGYTF TGTGCCTGGAGTCGCGACAGACCGTCTGGGGGCTACACCTTC
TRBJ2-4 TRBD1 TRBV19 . CASSIGTGNIQYF TGTGCCAGTAGTATAGGGACAGGGAACATTCAGTACTTC
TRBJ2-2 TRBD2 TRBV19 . CASSILGGTGELFF TGTGCCAGTAGTATTTTGGGGGGGACCGGGGAGCTGTTTTTT
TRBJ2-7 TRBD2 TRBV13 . CASSTGTSGRFYEQYF TGTGCCAGCAGCACCGGGACTAGCGGGAGATTCTACGAGCAGTACTTC
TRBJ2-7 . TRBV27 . CASKGVREQYF TGTGCCAGCAAGGGGGTCAGGGAGCAGTACTTC
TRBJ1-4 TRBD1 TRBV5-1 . CASSWGGTGDEKLFF TGCGCCAGCAGCTGGGGGGGGACAGGAGATGAAAAACTGTTTTTT
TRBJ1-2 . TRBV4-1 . CASSQYEGTNYGYTF TGCGCCAGCAGCCAGTACGAGGGAACTAACTATGGCTACACCTTC
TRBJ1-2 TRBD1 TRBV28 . CASSQPGGAGDYGYTF TGTGCCAGCAGTCAGCCAGGGGGCGCGGGGGATTATGGCTACACCTTC
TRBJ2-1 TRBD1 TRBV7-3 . CASSPGQGVDEQFF TGTGCCAGCAGCCCCGGACAGGGCGTCGATGAGCAGTTCTTC
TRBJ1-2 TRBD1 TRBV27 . CASSLLAMQGAPDYGYTF TGTGCCAGCAGTTTATTGGCCATGCAGGGGGCGCCTGACTATGGCTACACCTTC
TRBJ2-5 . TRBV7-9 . CASSLGMGDQETQYF TGTGCCAGCAGCTTAGGGATGGGAGACCAAGAGACCCAGTACTTC